This TCR beta chain was sequenced during a study of cytomegalovirus exposure and HLA in healthy donors. Study results and caveats: Versus the 666-donor mean, an Asian-associated ancestry cluster reportedly showed fewer N-insertions in a later analysis. Analyzed later, most CMV-associated TCR beta chains appeared HLA-restricted.

This clone came up once. The antigen is unknown. In the PCR, 60 Vbeta and 13 Jbeta primers were used. TCRdb's table, derived via immunoSEQ multiplex PCR, lists solely in-frame clones and lacks some. In the table there are around 100,000 clones, roughly 80% of which are singletons. V was pared by 10 bases and J by 3 bases, with 9 bases of the junction left unmatched. Germline V gene data show CDR1 as LNHDA and CDR2 as SQIVND (reference sequence). The CDR3 contains 16 residues. The chain joins TRBV19 to TRBJ2-2, with TRBD1 identical over 12 bases. The specimen was PBMCs. This sequence originates from a woman between 40 and 55 years old in good health and CMV-seronegative. DNA of the CDR3: TGTGCCACCAATACTGGGACAGGGGGCGACACCGGGGAGCTGTTTTTT. Translation gives CATNTGTGGDTGELFF.